A selection of T cell receptor beta chains follows, all from one sample in a study of cytomegalovirus exposure and HLA in healthy donors. TCRdb keeps only in-frame clones here, not all; method: immunoSEQ multiplex PCR. This sample yields about 150,000 clones, of which 80% are seen a single time; around 5.6% belongs to the top ten. The source material was PBMCs. Receptors originate from a woman in her thirties or forties in good health and CMV-seropositive. Both conserved end residues are part of each CDR3.

V gene: TRBV10-3; J gene: TRBJ2-7; CDR3 protein: CAISETSGRYEQYF
V gene: TRBV19; J gene: TRBJ2-1; CDR3 protein: CASGASGFHEQFF
V gene: TRBV11-3; J gene: TRBJ2-7; CDR3 protein: CASSRPGTGLYEQYF
V gene: TRBV7-9; J gene: TRBJ2-3; CDR3 protein: CASSLRSGQGPADTQYF
V gene: TRBV18; J gene: TRBJ2-1; CDR3 protein: CASSPPGDNEQFF
V gene: TRBV30; J gene: TRBJ2-5; CDR3 protein: CAWSVTRGGVGETQYF
V gene: TRBV7-2; J gene: TRBJ1-1; CDR3 protein: CASSSNSNLNTEAFF
V gene: TRBV5-8; J gene: TRBJ2-3; CDR3 protein: CASSLEGQGTDTQYF
V gene: TRBV7-2; J gene: TRBJ2-5; CDR3 protein: CASSAPRGQETQYF
V gene: TRBV18; J gene: TRBJ1-4; CDR3 protein: CASSQGTVGEKLFF
V gene: TRBV5-1; J gene: TRBJ2-2; CDR3 protein: CASSRDMTVGELFF
V gene: TRBV25-1; J gene: TRBJ1-3; CDR3 protein: CASSVSYSSGNTIYF
V gene: TRBV5-1; J gene: TRBJ1-4; CDR3 protein: CASRLNEKLFF
V gene: TRBV5-5; J gene: TRBJ2-7; CDR3 protein: CASTPTGGAFYEQYF
V gene: TRBV5-6; J gene: TRBJ2-2; CDR3 protein: CASSLGWGQGLYTGELFF
V gene: TRBV6-1; J gene: TRBJ1-2; CDR3 protein: CASNLERIYTF
V gene: TRBV2; J gene: TRBJ2-3; CDR3 protein: CASSGEGYTQYF
V gene: TRBV7-7; J gene: TRBJ2-5; CDR3 protein: CASSFEGGETQYF
V gene: TRBV4-1; J gene: TRBJ1-2; CDR3 protein: CASSQDSDIGSYGYTF
V gene: TRBV4-2; J gene: TRBJ2-7; CDR3 protein: CASSQDGTSEQYF
V gene: TRBV29-1; J gene: TRBJ2-1; CDR3 protein: CSSAGGHRGNEQFF
V gene: TRBV7-9; J gene: TRBJ2-5; CDR3 protein: CASSLLAGVETQYF
V gene: TRBV19; J gene: TRBJ2-7; CDR3 protein: CASTPRGATYEQYF
V gene: TRBV19; J gene: TRBJ2-3; CDR3 protein: CASTTGTSGVTDTQYF
V gene: TRBV7-9; J gene: TRBJ1-2; CDR3 protein: CASSTRGTGTNYGYTF
V gene: TRBV27; J gene: TRBJ2-3; CDR3 protein: CASSGLPTDTQYF
V gene: TRBV5-1; J gene: TRBJ2-1; CDR3 protein: CASSSPSPGLAAYNEQFF
V gene: TRBV9; J gene: TRBJ2-7; CDR3 protein: CASSSSSGHIPFYEQYF
V gene: TRBV2; J gene: TRBJ2-7; CDR3 protein: CASTQEGARSYEQYF
V gene: TRBV5-1; J gene: TRBJ1-2; CDR3 protein: CASSLWSGGARSYYGYTF
V gene: TRBV2; J gene: TRBJ2-5; CDR3 protein: CASRKWLAGQETQYF
V gene: TRBV28; J gene: TRBJ2-1; CDR3 protein: CASSSDYRGNEQFF
V gene: TRBV7-9; J gene: TRBJ2-7; CDR3 protein: CASSLEGTVGEQYF
V gene: TRBV27; J gene: TRBJ2-7; CDR3 protein: CASSLAGETYEQYF
V gene: TRBV15; J gene: TRBJ2-2; CDR3 protein: CATSRGLAVMSGELFF
V gene: TRBV29-1; J gene: TRBJ2-2; CDR3 protein: CSVGGLAGGGTGELFF
V gene: TRBV19; J gene: TRBJ2-3; CDR3 protein: CASSVPGLASSTDTQYF
V gene: TRBV5-6; J gene: .; CDR3 protein: CASSISGRAVYEQYF
V gene: TRBV6-5; J gene: TRBJ2-1; CDR3 protein: CASAKRVGYNEQFF
V gene: TRBV27; J gene: TRBJ2-3; CDR3 protein: CASSPEGQVGTDTQYF
V gene: TRBV28; J gene: TRBJ1-1; CDR3 protein: CASSLQISEAFF
V gene: TRBV9; J gene: TRBJ2-1; CDR3 protein: CASSVVHSPRFF
V gene: TRBV5-1; J gene: TRBJ2-5; CDR3 protein: CASSSGLAGDSETQYF
V gene: TRBV7-6; J gene: TRBJ2-7; CDR3 protein: CASSLAGGEQYF
V gene: TRBV28; J gene: TRBJ2-1; CDR3 protein: CASTPIAGGLRFF
V gene: TRBV28; J gene: TRBJ1-2; CDR3 protein: CASTLRSGTGAFGYTF
V gene: TRBV28; J gene: TRBJ1-2; CDR3 protein: CASSLTGGVNYGYTF
V gene: TRBV7-9; J gene: TRBJ2-5; CDR3 protein: CASGRASETQYF
V gene: TRBV10-1; J gene: TRBJ2-5; CDR3 protein: CASSDRGLETQYF